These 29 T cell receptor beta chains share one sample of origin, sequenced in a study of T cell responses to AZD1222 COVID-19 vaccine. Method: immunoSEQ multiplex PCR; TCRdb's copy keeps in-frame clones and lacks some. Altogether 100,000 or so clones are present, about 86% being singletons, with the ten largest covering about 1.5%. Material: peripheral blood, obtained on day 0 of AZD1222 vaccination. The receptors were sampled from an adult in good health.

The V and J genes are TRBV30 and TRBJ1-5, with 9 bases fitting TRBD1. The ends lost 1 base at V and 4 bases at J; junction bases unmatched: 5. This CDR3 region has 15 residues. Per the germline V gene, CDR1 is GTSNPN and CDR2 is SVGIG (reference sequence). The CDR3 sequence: CAWSATGGRNQPQHF. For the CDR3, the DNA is TGTGCCTGGAGTGCGACAGGGGGTAGGAATCAGCCCCAGCATTTT.

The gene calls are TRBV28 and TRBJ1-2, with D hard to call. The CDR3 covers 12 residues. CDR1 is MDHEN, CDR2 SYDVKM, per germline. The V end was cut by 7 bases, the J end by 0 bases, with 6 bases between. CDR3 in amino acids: CASTLSNYGYTF. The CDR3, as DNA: TGTGCCAGCACCTTGTCTAACTATGGCTACACCTTC.

CDR3 region: CAISARDITDTQYF. CDR3 coding DNA: TGTGCCATCAGTGCCCGGGACATCACAGATACGCAGTATTTT. The chain couples TRBV10-3 to TRBJ2-3, with D perhaps TRBD1 (6 bases). V was shortened by 4 bases and J by 2 bases, with 10 bases between the two germline ends. The germline gives CDR1 ENHRY, CDR2 SYGVKD. This CDR3 spans 14 amino acids.

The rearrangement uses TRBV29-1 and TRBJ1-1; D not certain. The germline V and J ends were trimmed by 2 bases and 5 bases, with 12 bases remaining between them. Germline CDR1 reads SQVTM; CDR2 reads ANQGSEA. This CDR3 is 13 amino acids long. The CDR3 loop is CSVEKGRWTEAFF. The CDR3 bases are TGCAGCGTTGAAAAGGGTCGATGGACTGAAGCTTTCTTT.

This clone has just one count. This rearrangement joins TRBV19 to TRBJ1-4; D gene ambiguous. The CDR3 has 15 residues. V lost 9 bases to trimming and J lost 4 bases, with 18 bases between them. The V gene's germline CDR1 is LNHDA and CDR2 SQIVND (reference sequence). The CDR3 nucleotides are TGTGCCAGCTCCCTCCTGGGCGGCGTTAATGAAAAACTGTTTTTT. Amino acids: CASSLLGGVNEKLFF.

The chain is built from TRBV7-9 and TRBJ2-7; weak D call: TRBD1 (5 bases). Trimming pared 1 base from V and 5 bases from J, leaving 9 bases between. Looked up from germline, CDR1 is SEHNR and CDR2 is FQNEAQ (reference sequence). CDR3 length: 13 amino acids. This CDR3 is CASSLVGRDEQYF. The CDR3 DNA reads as TGTGCCAGCAGCTTAGTGGGCAGGGACGAGCAGTACTTC.

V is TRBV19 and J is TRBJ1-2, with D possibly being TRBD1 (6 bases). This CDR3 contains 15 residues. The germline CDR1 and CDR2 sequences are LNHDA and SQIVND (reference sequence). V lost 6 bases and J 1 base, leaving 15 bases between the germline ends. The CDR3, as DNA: TGTGCCAGTAGACCGGGACAAGCAAATAACTATGGCTACACCTTC. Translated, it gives CASRPGQANNYGYTF.

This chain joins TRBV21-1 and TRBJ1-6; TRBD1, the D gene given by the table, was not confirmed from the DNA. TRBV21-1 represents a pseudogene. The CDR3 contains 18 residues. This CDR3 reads CASSKLSRDRGKDSPLHF. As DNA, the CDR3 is TGTGCCAGCAGCAAATTAAGTAGAGACAGGGGAAAGGATTCACCCCTCCACTTT.

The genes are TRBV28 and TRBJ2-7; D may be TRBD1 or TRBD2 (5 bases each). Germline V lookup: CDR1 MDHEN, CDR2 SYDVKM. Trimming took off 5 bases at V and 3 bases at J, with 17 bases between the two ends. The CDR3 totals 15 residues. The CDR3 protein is CASSPLGTQVYEQYF. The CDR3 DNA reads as TGTGCCAGCAGTCCATTGGGGACCCAAGTCTACGAGCAGTACTTC.

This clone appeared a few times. CDR3 sequence reads: CASSPQRPRTNTIYF. In nucleotides, the CDR3 is TGTGCCAGCAGCCCCCAGAGACCTAGGACAAACACCATATATTTT. The chain couples TRBV7-2 to TRBJ1-3; D is unclear. From germline, CDR1 is SGHTA and CDR2 FQGNSA. V was cut by 5 bases and J by 6 bases, with 17 bases left in between. The CDR3 contains 15 residues.

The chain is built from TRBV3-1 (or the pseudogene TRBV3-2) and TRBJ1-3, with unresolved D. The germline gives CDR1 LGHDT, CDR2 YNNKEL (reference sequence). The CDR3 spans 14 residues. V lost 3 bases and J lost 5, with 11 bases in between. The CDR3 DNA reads TGTGCCAGCAGCCAGGGAAACGGGCGAAACACCATATATTTT. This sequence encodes CASSQGNGRNTIYF.

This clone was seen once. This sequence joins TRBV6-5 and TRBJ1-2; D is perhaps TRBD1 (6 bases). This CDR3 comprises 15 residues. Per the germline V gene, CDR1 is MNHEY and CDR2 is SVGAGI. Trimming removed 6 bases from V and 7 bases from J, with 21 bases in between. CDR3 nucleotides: TGTGCCAGCAGCCGACTCCGGGACGGGGGGCTTGGCTACACCTTC. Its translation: CASSRLRDGGLGYTF.

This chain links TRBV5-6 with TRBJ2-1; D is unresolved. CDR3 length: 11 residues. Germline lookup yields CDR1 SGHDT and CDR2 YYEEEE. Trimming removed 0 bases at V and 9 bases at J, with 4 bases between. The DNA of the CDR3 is TGTGCCAGCAGCTTGGTGGGTGAGCAGTTCTTC. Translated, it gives CASSLVGEQFF.

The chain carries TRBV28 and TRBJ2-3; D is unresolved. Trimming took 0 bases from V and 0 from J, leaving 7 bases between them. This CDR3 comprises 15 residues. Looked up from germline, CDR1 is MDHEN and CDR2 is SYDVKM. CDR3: CASSLWAASTDTQYF. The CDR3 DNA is TGTGCCAGCAGTTTATGGGCCGCTAGCACAGATACGCAGTATTTT.

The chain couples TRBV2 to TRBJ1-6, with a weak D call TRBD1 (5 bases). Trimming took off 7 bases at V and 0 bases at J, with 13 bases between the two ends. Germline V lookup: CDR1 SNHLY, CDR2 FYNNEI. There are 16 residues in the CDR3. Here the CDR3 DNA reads TGTGCCAGCATTACGGACACGAGCTCCTATAATTCACCCCTCCACTTT. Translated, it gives CASITDTSSYNSPLHF. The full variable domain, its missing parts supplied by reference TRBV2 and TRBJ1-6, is EPEVTQTPSHQVTQMGQEVILRCVPISNHLYFYWYRQILGQKVEFLVSFYNNEISEKSEIFDDQFSVERPDGSNFTLKIRSTKLEDSAMYFCASITDTSSYNSPLHFGNGTRLTVT.

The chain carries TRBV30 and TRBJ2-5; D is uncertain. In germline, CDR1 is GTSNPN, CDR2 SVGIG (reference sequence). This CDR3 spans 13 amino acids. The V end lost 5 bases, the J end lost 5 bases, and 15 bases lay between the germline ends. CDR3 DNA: TGTGCCTGGCAACACGGTGGGCCGGAGACCCAGTACTTC. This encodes CAWQHGGPETQYF.

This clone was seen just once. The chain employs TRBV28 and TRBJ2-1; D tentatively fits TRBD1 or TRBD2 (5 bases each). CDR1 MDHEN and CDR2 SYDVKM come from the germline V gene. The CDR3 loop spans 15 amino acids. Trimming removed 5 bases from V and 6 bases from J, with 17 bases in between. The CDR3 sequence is CASSVIGAASNEQFF. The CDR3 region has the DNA TGTGCCAGCAGTGTCATCGGGGCGGCCTCCAATGAGCAGTTCTTC.

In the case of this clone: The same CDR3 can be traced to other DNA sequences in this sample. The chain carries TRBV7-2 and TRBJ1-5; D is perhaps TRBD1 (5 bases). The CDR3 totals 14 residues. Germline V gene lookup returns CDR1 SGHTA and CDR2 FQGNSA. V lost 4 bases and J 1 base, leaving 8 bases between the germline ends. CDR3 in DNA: TGTGCCAGCAGCTCCCAGGGAAGCAATCAGCCCCAGCATTTT. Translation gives CASSSQGSNQPQHF.

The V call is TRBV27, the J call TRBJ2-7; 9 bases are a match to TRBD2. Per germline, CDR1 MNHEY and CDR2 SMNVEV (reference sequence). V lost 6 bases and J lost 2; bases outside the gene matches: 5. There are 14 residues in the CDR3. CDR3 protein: CASRIAGATYEQYF. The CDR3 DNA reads TGTGCCAGCAGGATAGCGGGAGCCACCTACGAGCAGTACTTC.

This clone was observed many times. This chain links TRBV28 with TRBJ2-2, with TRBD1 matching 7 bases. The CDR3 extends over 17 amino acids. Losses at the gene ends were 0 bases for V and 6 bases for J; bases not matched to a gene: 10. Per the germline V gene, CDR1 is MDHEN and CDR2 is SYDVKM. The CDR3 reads CASSLWSLAGGPGELFF. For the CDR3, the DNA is TGTGCCAGCAGTTTATGGTCTCTGGCAGGGGGTCCCGGGGAGCTGTTTTTT.

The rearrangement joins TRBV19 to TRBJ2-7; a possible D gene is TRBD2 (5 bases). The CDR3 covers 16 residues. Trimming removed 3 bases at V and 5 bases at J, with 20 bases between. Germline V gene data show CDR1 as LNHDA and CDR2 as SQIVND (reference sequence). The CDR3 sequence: CASSILPGTKSNEQYF. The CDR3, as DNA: TGTGCCAGTAGTATCTTACCGGGAACTAAATCGAACGAGCAGTACTTC.

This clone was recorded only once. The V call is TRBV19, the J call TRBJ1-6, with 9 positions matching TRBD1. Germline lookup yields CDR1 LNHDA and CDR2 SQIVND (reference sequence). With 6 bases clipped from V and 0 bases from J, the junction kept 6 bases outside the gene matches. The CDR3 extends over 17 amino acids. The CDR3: CASSPGQGSSYNSPLHF. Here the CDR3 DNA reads TGTGCCAGTAGCCCGGGACAGGGAAGCTCCTATAATTCACCCCTCCACTTT.

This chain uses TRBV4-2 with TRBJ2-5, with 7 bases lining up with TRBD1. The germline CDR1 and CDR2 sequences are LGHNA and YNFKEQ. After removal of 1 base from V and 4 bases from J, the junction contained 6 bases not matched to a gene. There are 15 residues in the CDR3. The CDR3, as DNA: TGTGCCAGCAGCCAAGCGAGGGGGCAGGGAGAGACCCAGTACTTC. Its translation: CASSQARGQGETQYF.

In DNA form, the CDR3 reads TGTGCCAGCAATTCTCGGGAGAACTATGGCTACACCTTC. Its translation: CASNSRENYGYTF. The rearrangement joins TRBV2 to TRBJ1-2; no clear D gene. The length of the CDR3 is 13 residues. Germline V gene data show CDR1 as SNHLY and CDR2 as FYNNEI. V lost 7 bases and J 2 bases, leaving 11 bases between the germline ends. The full variable domain, with the rest looked up from reference TRBV2 and TRBJ1-2, is EPEVTQTPSHQVTQMGQEVILRCVPISNHLYFYWYRQILGQKVEFLVSFYNNEISEKSEIFDDQFSVERPDGSNFTLKIRSTKLEDSAMYFCASNSRENYGYTFGSGTRLTVV.

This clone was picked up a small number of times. The CDR3 sequence is CASSDPRLAGEGDTQYF. DNA for the CDR3: TGTGCCAGCAGTGATCCCCGACTAGCGGGAGAGGGGGATACGCAGTATTTT. The V gene is TRBV25-1, the J gene TRBJ2-3; 12 nucleotides align to TRBD2. The CDR3 is 17 amino acids. The J segment lost 6 bases and the V segment lost 3 bases, leaving 10 bases of the junction unmatched. Germline V gene data show CDR1 as MGHDK and CDR2 as SYGVNS.

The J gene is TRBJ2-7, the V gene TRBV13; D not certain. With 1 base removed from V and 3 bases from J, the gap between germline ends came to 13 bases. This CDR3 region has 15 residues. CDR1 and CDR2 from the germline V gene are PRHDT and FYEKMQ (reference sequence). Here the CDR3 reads CASSLDLRPLYEQYF. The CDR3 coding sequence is TGTGCCAGCAGCTTAGATCTTCGACCTCTCTACGAGCAGTACTTC.

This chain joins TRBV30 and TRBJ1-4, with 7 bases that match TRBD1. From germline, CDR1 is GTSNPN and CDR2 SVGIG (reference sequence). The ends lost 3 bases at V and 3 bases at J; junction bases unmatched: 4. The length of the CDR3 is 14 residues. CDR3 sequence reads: CAWREGGANEKLFF. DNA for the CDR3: TGTGCCTGGAGGGAAGGGGGCGCTAATGAAAAACTGTTTTTT.

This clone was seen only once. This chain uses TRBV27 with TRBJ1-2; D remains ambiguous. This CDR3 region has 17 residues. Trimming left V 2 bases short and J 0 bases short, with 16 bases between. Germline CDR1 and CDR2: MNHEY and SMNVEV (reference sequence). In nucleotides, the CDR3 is TGTGCCAGCAGTTTAACACCCAACAACTGGTCTAACTATGGCTACACCTTC. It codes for CASSLTPNNWSNYGYTF.

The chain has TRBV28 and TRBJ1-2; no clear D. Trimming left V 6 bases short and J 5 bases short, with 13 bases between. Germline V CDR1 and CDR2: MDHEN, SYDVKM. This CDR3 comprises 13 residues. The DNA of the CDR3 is TGTGCCAGCAGCCCCCAGGTCGGATATGGCTACACCTTC. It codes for CASSPQVGYGYTF.